This passage covers 11 T cell receptor beta chains from one sample sequenced in a study of shared clonotypes between healthy human individuals. Assay: immunoSEQ multiplex PCR; the TCRdb copy retains only in-frame clones and omits some. The sample includes about 2.3 million clones, 85% to 95% of them seen just once. The sequencing input was naive CD4+ T cells from PBMCs. The subset was: CD45RA+ positively selected. Receptor source: a man younger than 35 in good health. Some clones in this sample may be carry-over from other donors' samples.

This rearrangement joins TRBV7-9 to TRBJ2-6; D uncertain. From germline, CDR1 is SEHNR and CDR2 FQNEAQ (reference sequence). Trimming stripped 4 bases from V and 0 bases from J, with 7 bases between. The CDR3 sequence is 15 residues long. CDR3 DNA: TGTGCCAGCAGCTACAGTCGCTCTGGGGCCAACGTCCTGACTTTC. Its translation is CASSYSRSGANVLTF.

This sequence joins TRBV6-6 and TRBJ1-2; D is undetermined. V lost 4 bases, J lost 2 bases, and 2 bases lay in between. Germline V gene lookup returns CDR1 MNHNY and CDR2 SVGAGI (reference sequence). The CDR3 has 11 amino acids. Here the CDR3 reads CASSLNYGYTF. The CDR3 DNA follows: TGTGCCAGCAGTTTAAACTATGGCTACACCTTC.

This chain joins TRBV2 and TRBJ2-3; no reliable D call. V shed 4 bases and J shed 0 bases, with 11 bases lying between them. Looked up from germline, CDR1 is SNHLY and CDR2 is FYNNEI. The CDR3 is 15 residues long. The CDR3 spells CASSAHLTSTDTQYF. In nucleotides, the CDR3 is TGTGCCAGCAGTGCCCATCTCACTAGCACAGATACGCAGTATTTT.

The chain combines TRBV7-9 with TRBJ2-5; D unclear. CDR1 and CDR2 (germline): SEHNR, FQNEAQ (reference sequence). This CDR3 contains 15 residues. The V end lost 1 base, the J end lost 1 base, and 10 bases lay between the germline ends. CDR3 sequence: CASSLVHLPQETQYF. As DNA, the CDR3 is TGTGCCAGCAGCTTAGTCCACCTACCCCAAGAGACCCAGTACTTC.

The CDR3, as DNA: TGTGCCAGCAAGGAATGGGGGCAGGGAGGAACGGGAAACACCATATATTTT. Translated, it gives CASKEWGQGGTGNTIYF. The rearrangement uses TRBV28 and TRBJ1-3; D is perhaps TRBD1 (6 bases). V lost 7 bases to trimming and J lost 4 bases, with 23 bases between them. Per germline, CDR1 MDHEN and CDR2 SYDVKM. The CDR3 is made up of 17 amino acids.

V gene TRBV5-1 combines with J gene TRBJ1-1; the match to TRBD1 covers 8 bases. The length of the CDR3 is 14 residues. Germline CDR1 is SGHRS and CDR2 is YFSETQ. The junction had 7 bases not matched to a gene; V was cut back by 3 bases and J by 6 bases. CDR3 sequence: CASSSDRGRPEAFF. CDR3 DNA: TGCGCCAGCAGCTCAGACAGGGGAAGACCTGAAGCTTTCTTT. The full variable domain, rest sourced from reference TRBV5-1 and TRBJ1-1, is KAGVTQTPRYLIKTRGQQVTLSCSPISGHRSVSWYQQTPGQGLQFLFEYFSETQRNKGNFPGRFSGRQFSNSRSEMNVSTLELGDSALYLCASSSDRGRPEAFFGQGTRLTVV.

This rearrangement joins TRBV28 to TRBJ2-6; D remains unclear. Trimming removed 3 bases from V and 1 base from J, with 7 bases in between. The CDR3 is made up of 15 amino acids. Germline CDR1 is MDHEN and CDR2 is SYDVKM. Here the CDR3 reads CASSLSWSGANVLTF. The CDR3 coding sequence is TGTGCCAGCAGTTTGTCTTGGTCTGGGGCCAACGTCCTGACTTTC.

The chain's CDR3 is CASSPRAGGTGELFF. CDR3 coding DNA: TGTGCCAGCAGTCCTCGGGCAGGTGGCACCGGGGAGCTGTTTTTT. The V gene is TRBV7-7, the J gene TRBJ2-2; no reliable D call. With 6 bases removed from V and 4 bases from J, the gap between germline ends came to 15 bases. This CDR3 has 15 residues. Germline V gene lookup returns CDR1 SSHAT and CDR2 FNYEAQ (reference sequence).

This chain links TRBV29-1 with TRBJ1-6; 9 nucleotides align to TRBD1. Per the germline V gene, CDR1 is SQVTM and CDR2 is ANQGSEA. V was pared by 6 bases and J by 6 bases, with 3 bases of the junction left unmatched. There are 13 residues in the CDR3. CDR3 protein: CSVGTGFNSPLHF. The CDR3 region has the DNA TGCAGCGTCGGGACAGGGTTTAATTCACCCCTCCACTTT.

This CDR3 is CASSLAGLSSSGANVLTF. CDR3 nucleotide sequence: TGTGCCAGCAGTTTAGCAGGGCTTTCCAGCTCTGGGGCCAACGTCCTGACTTTC. The chain combines TRBV27 with TRBJ2-6; possible D gene TRBD1, 5 bases. V lost 2 bases, J lost 0 bases, and 14 bases lay in between. Germline CDR1 reads MNHEY; CDR2 reads SMNVEV (reference sequence). This CDR3 spans 18 amino acids.

The rearrangement uses TRBV2 and TRBJ2-7, with D perhaps TRBD2 (6 bases). V was cut by 10 bases and J by 6 bases, with 13 bases left in between. Germline V gene data show CDR1 as SNHLY and CDR2 as FYNNEI. The CDR3 consists of 11 residues. The CDR3 DNA reads TGTGCCACCAAAGGGACTGCCGAGCAGTACTTC. Protein product: CATKGTAEQYF.